This T cell receptor beta chain was captured by sequencing in a study of vaccination effects on CD4 cells after COVID-19. Subsequent to roughly 9 days of culture, CD4+ T cells were isolated. Half the medium was swapped for IL-2 medium on days 3 and 7. Looked up from germline, CDR1 is KGHSH and CDR2 is LQKENI. With 4 bases clipped from V and 5 bases from J, the junction kept 1 base outside the gene matches. This CDR3 comprises 13 residues. Only in-frame clones appear in the TCRdb table, and some are missing; sequencing was by immunoSEQ multiplex PCR. The sample has about 58,000 clones, around three quarters seen once; the top ten hold approximately 2.8%. Comments on this clone: Its cognate antigen is unknown.

The V call is TRBV18, the J call TRBJ2-5; 10 bases agree with TRBD2. The sample was CD4+ T cells from PBMCs cultured without peptide, taken before COVID-19 vaccination. The sequence came from a human donor who received a COVID-19 vaccine. The CDR3 DNA follows: TGTGCCAGCTCACTGGGACTAGCGGAGACCCAGTACTTC. Amino acids: CASSLGLAETQYF.